The source of this TCR beta chain is a study of T cells in localized non-small cell lung cancer. General study points: Sequencing, confined to only one tumor region, leaves heterogeneity possible.

The method was immunoSEQ multiplex PCR; TCRdb's version includes in-frame clones alone and lacks a portion of them. This sample has 25,000 or so clones, with 80% to 90% found just once. The V end lost 5 bases, the J end lost 2 bases, and 12 bases lay between the germline ends. This CDR3 spans 14 amino acids. Germline CDR1 is MNHNS and CDR2 is SASEGT. Concerning this clone: Its antigen remains unknown.

Sample: peripheral blood, taken before any cancer treatment. The sequence was obtained from a male donor older than 55 with stage I lung adenocarcinoma. The gene calls are TRBV6-1 and TRBJ1-1, with a weak D call TRBD1 (5 bases). The CDR3 nucleotides read TGTGCCAGCAGTCCGGGACGGCCCAACACTGAAGCTTTCTTT. Translated, it gives CASSPGRPNTEAFF.